This passage covers 2 T cell receptor beta chains from one sample sequenced in a study of beta chain features in type 1 diabetes. The investigators reverse transcribed all of the isolated RNA, so they sequenced expressed TCRB transcripts. The protocol was immunoSEQ multiplex PCR, while the TCRdb copy is restricted to in-frame clones and leaves out a portion. In the table there are more than 250,000 clones, about a fifth of which are singletons. Whole-study results and caveats: Shortening that was moderate but significant affected the TCRB CDR3s of Type 1 diabetes patients in all four CD4+ subsets.

The antigens for these receptors are not known. Sequencing input: naive CD4+ T cells from blood. The receptors shown here come from a woman between 40 and 50 years old with type 1 diabetes.

CDR3 sequence (DNA): TGTGCCAGCAGCGTAGAGCGAAGAGCAGCTGGAAACACCATATATTTT. Residues: CASSVERRAAGNTIYF. The V gene is TRBV9, the J gene TRBJ1-3, with D hard to call. CDR1 SGDLS and CDR2 YYNGEE come from the germline V gene. V lost 0 bases, J lost 2 bases, and 12 bases lay in between. The CDR3 extends over 16 amino acids.

V gene TRBV6-1 combines with J gene TRBJ2-7, with 10 bases that match TRBD2. Looked up from germline, CDR1 is MNHNS and CDR2 is SASEGT. Trimming took 7 bases from V and 3 from J; bases not matched to a gene: 9. This CDR3 comprises 15 residues. Written as DNA, the CDR3 is TGTGCCAGCACCGAAGCGGGGGGGCCCTTCTACGAGCAGTACTTC. Residues: CASTEAGGPFYEQYF.